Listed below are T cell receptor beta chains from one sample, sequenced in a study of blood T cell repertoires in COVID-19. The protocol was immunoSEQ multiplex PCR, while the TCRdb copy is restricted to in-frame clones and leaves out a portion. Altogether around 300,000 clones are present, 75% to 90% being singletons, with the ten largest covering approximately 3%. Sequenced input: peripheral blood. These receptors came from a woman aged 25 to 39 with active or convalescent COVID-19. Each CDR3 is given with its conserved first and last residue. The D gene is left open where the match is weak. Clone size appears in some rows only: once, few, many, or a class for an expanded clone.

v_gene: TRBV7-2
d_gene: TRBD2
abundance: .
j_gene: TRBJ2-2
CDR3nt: TGTGCCAGCGGGCGGGGGGGCGACACCGGGGAGCTGTTTTTT
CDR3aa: CASGRGGDTGELFF

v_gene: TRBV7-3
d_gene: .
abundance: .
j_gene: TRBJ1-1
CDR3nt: TGTGCCAGCAGCTTAAATGGGGGGACTGAAGCTTTCTTT
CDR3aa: CASSLNGGTEAFF

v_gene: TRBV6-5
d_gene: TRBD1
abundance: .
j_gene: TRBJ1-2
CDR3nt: TGTGCCAGCAGTTGGGGACAGGCCGCTAGGGGCTACACCTTC
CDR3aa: CASSWGQAARGYTF

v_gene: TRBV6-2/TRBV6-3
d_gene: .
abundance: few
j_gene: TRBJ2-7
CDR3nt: TGTGCCAGCAGCCCGGGACAAACGCCCTCCTACGAGCAGTACTTC
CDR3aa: CASSPGQTPSYEQYF

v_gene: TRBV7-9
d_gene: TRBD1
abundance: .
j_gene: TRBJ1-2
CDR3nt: TGTGCCAGCAGCTTAGGAGCTCAGGGGGCGCCGGGTGGCTACACCTTC
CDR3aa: CASSLGAQGAPGGYTF

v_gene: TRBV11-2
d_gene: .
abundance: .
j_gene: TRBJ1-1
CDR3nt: TGTGCCAGCAGCTTAGACAGGGTAGGGAACACTGAAGCTTTCTTT
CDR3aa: CASSLDRVGNTEAFF

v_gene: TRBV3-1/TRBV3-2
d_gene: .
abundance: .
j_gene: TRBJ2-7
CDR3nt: TGTGCCAGCAGCCAGGTAGGGAGCTCCTACGAGCAGTACTTC
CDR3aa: CASSQVGSSYEQYF

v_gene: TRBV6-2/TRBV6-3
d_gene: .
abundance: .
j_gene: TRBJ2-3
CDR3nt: TGTGCCAGCAGTTACTCAACCCATTCCCCCAGTGCAACAGATACGCAGTATTTT
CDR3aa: CASSYSTHSPSATDTQYF

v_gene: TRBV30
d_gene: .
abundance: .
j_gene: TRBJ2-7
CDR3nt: TGTGCCTGGAGCGCCAGGGGTGAGGAGCAGTACTTC
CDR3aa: CAWSARGEEQYF

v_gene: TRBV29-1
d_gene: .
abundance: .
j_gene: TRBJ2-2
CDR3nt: TGCAGCGTTGAATACGGGGTTAACACCGGGGAGCTGTTTTTT
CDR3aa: CSVEYGVNTGELFF

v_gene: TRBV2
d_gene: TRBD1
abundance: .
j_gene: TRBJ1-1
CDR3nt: TGTGCCAGCAGTGAATTGGGGACAGGGGTGACTGAAGCTTTCTTT
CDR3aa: CASSELGTGVTEAFF

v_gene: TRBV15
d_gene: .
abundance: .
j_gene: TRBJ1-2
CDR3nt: TGTGCCACCAGCAGAGCGACGGGTGACTATGGCTACACCTTC
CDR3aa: CATSRATGDYGYTF

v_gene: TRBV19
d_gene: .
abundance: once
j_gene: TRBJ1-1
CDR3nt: TGTGCCAGTAGTACGCCGGGGAACACTGAAGCTTTCTTT
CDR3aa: CASSTPGNTEAFF

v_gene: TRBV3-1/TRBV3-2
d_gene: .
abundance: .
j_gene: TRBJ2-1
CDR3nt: TGTGCCAGCAGCCAAGGGGGGAGGCAGGGCTCCTACAATGAGCAGTTCTTC
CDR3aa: CASSQGGRQGSYNEQFF

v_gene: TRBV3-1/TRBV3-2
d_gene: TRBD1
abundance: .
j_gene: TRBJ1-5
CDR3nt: TGTGCCAGCAGCCACCCCTCTAGACAGGGAGACCCTGGCAATCAGCCCCAGCATTTT
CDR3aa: CASSHPSRQGDPGNQPQHF

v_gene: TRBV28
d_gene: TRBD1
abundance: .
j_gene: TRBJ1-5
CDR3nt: TGTGCCAGCAGTCACGAACAGGGGTTCGGCAATCAGCCCCAGCATTTT
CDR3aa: CASSHEQGFGNQPQHF

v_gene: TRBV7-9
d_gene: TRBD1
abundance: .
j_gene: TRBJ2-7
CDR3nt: TGTGCCAGCAGCAGGGACAGGGTCCACGAGCAGTACTTC
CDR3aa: CASSRDRVHEQYF

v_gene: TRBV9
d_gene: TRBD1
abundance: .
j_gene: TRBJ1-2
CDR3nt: TGTGCCAGCAGCCCCAGGACAGGGTTCGGTGGCTACACCTTC
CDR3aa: CASSPRTGFGGYTF

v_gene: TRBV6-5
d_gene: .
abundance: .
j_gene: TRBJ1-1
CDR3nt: TGTGCCAGCAGACGGACAGAGCGGCGTACTGAAGCTTTCTTT
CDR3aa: CASRRTERRTEAFF

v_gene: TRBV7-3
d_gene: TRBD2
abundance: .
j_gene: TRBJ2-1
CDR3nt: TGTGCCAGCAGCCCCGCTAGCGGGGGGGCCAGTGAGCAGTTCTTC
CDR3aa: CASSPASGGASEQFF

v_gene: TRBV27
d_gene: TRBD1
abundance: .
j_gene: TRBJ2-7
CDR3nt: TGTGCCAGCAGTTTCAGGGGGCGCCACGAGCAGTACTTC
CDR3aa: CASSFRGRHEQYF

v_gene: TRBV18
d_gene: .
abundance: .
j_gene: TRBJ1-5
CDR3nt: TGTGCCAGCTCAGCACTCGACTTGGCTCCGTTCCGTCAGCCCCAGCATTTT
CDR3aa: CASSALDLAPFRQPQHF

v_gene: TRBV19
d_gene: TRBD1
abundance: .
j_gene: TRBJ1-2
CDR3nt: TGTGCCAGTAGTATATCGTGGGACAGGGTCTCTCTCGGCTACACCTTC
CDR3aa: CASSISWDRVSLGYTF

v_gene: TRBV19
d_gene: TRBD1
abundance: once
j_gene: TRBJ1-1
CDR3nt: TGTGCCAGTAACCTCAGGGGGAATGCAAAGAACACTGAAGCTTTCTTT
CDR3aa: CASNLRGNAKNTEAFF

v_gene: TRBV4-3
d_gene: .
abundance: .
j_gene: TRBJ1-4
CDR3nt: TGCGCCAGCAGCCAAGATATGGCAGGGAGGAACGAAAAACTGTTTTTT
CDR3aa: CASSQDMAGRNEKLFF

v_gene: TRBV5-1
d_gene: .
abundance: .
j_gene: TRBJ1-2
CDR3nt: TGCGCCAGCAGCTCCATGGGGGGCTATGGCTACACCTTC
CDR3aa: CASSSMGGYGYTF

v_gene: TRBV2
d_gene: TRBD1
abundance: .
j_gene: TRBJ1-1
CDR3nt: TGTGCCAGCAGTGTAACAGGGGGAAGGGGCACTGAAGCTTTCTTT
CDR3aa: CASSVTGGRGTEAFF

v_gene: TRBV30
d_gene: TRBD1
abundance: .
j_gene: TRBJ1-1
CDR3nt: TGTGCCTGGAGTAGGGACAGTCTGAACACTGAAGCTTTCTTT
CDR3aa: CAWSRDSLNTEAFF

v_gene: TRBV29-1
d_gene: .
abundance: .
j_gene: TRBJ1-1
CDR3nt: TGCAGCGTTGAGGTCTCAGGACAGTTCACTGAAGCTTTCTTT
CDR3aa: CSVEVSGQFTEAFF

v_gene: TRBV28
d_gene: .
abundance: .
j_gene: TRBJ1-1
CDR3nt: TGTGCCAGCAGCCCATATCGGGGGGATGGGAACACTGAAGCTTTCTTT
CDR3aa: CASSPYRGDGNTEAFF

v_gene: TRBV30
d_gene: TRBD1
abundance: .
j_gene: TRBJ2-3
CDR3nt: TGTGCCTGGAGTCGGGACAGTGGGGCCACAGATACGCAGTATTTT
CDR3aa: CAWSRDSGATDTQYF

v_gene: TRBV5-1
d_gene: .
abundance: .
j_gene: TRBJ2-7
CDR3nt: TGCGCCAGCAGCTCCACCGGGATCCTAAACGAGCAGTACTTC
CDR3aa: CASSSTGILNEQYF

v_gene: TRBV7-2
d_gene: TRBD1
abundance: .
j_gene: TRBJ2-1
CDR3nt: TGTGCCAGCAGCCCAGGGACAGGGGATAACAATGAGCAGTTCTTC
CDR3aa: CASSPGTGDNNEQFF

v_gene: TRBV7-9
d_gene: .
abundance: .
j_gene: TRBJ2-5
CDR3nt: TGTGCCAGCAGCTTAAATAGGGGGAAGATAGGGACCCAGTACTTC
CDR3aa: CASSLNRGKIGTQYF

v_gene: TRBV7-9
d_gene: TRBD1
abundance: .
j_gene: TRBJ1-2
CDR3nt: TGTGCCAGCATACTTCCGGGGACAGGCGAGACTGATGGCTACACCTTC
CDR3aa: CASILPGTGETDGYTF

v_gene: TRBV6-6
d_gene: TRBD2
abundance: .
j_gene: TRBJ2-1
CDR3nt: TGTGCCACGAGAGTGATAGCGGGGAACAATGAGCAGTTCTTC
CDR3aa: CATRVIAGNNEQFF

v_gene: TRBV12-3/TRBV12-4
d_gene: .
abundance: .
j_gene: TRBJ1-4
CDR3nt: TGTGCCAGCAATACACAGCCTAATGAAAAACTGTTTTTT
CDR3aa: CASNTQPNEKLFF

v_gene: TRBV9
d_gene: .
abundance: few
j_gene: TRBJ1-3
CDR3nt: TGTGCCAGCAGCAACGCCGGGACACCTACTTCTTTCCTCTCTGGAAACACCATATATTTT
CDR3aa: CASSNAGTPTSFLSGNTIYF

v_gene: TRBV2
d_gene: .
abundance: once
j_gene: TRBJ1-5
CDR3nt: TGTGCCAGCACTCAGGAGGGCCAGCATTATAGCAATCAGCCCCAGCATTTT
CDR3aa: CASTQEGQHYSNQPQHF

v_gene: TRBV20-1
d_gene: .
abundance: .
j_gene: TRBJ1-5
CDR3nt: TGCAGTGCTCGGGGTTCAGGAGCCCAGCATTTT
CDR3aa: CSARGSGAQHF

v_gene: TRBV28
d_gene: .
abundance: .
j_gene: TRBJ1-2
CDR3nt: TGTGCCAGCAGTTCCAACAGGGTTACCTATGGCTACACCTTC
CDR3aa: CASSSNRVTYGYTF

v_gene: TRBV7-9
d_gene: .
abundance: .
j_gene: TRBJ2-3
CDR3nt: TGTGCCAGCAGCTTAGGACAAACTAGCACAGATACGCAGTATTTT
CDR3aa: CASSLGQTSTDTQYF